The 25 T cell receptor beta chains below all came from one sample that was sequenced in a study of T cell changes during pregnancy in multiple sclerosis (dated by TCRdb to the late 2010s). Library generation was performed with the immunoSEQ multiplex PCR assay. TCRdb obtained this table from immuneACCESS and retained in-frame rearrangements with V and J assigned. These tables miss some clones; where compared with another copy, unresolved V genes account for less than half of the shortfall, and the remainder is unexplained. The sample table contains 40,000 to 60,000 clones; only one count was recorded for around nine tenths of them. The ten most abundant clones make up 0.37% of the sample. This material consisted of CD4+ T cells from peripheral blood mononuclear cells, taken before pregnancy. These receptors originate from a female donor with multiple sclerosis, enrolled in a pregnancy study.

The gene calls are TRBV28 and TRBJ2-6; unclear D gene. This CDR3 spans 14 amino acids. CDR1 and CDR2 (germline): MDHEN, SYDVKM. V was cut by 6 bases and J by 0 bases, with 6 bases left in between. CDR3 region: CASRSISGANVLTF. Here the CDR3 DNA reads TGTGCCAGCAGGTCAATCTCTGGGGCCAACGTCCTGACTTTC.

This clone appeared a single time. V usage is TRBV19 and J usage is TRBJ2-7, with a tentative D call TRBD2 (5 bases). Trimming left V 6 bases short and J 3 bases short, with 12 bases between. The CDR3 runs 13 residues. Germline V lookup: CDR1 LNHDA, CDR2 SQIVND (reference sequence). The CDR3 loop reads CASRVVGGYEQYF. CDR3 DNA sequence: TGTGCCAGTAGGGTAGTAGGAGGCTACGAGCAGTACTTC.

This clone was observed once. This chain uses TRBV28 with TRBJ1-1, with D possibly TRBD1 on 5 matching bases. Germline V CDR1 and CDR2: MDHEN, SYDVKM. The CDR3 runs to 12 residues. With 3 bases removed from V and 5 bases from J, the gap between germline ends came to 7 bases. Here the CDR3 reads CASSFRVTEAFF. CDR3 nucleotide sequence: TGTGCCAGCAGTTTCAGGGTTACTGAAGCTTTCTTT.

This chain links TRBV6-6 with TRBJ2-6; TRBD1 aligns across 8 bases. Trimming took 4 bases from V and 8 from J; bases not matched to a gene: 4. Germline CDR1 MNHNY, CDR2 SVGAGI (reference sequence). This CDR3 spans 14 amino acids. The CDR3 protein is CASSLGQGTNVLTF. CDR3 coding DNA: TGTGCCAGCAGTTTAGGACAGGGAACCAACGTCCTGACTTTC.

This chain links TRBV7-9 with TRBJ1-1, with D uncertain. The CDR3 runs to 13 residues. Germline lookup yields CDR1 SEHNR and CDR2 FQNEAQ (reference sequence). V lost 3 bases, J lost 1 base, and 6 bases lay in between. In DNA form, the CDR3 reads TGTGCCAGCAGCTTGTCCCAGAACACTGAAGCTTTCTTT. Amino acid sequence: CASSLSQNTEAFF.

The rearrangement joins TRBV9 to TRBJ2-3; no clear D. In germline, CDR1 is SGDLS, CDR2 YYNGEE. The CDR3 is 14 residues long. Trimming left V 4 bases short and J 2 bases short, with 11 bases between. DNA for the CDR3: TGTGCCAGCAGCCCCCGAGCTCACACAGATACGCAGTATTTT. Translated, it gives CASSPRAHTDTQYF.

This clone was seen once. The chain couples TRBV5-1 to TRBJ2-6; TRBD1 matches 8 bases. This CDR3 region has 16 residues. The V segment lost 0 bases and the J segment 3 bases; nucleotides outside the gene matches: 2. Germline CDR1 and CDR2: SGHRS and YFSETQ. The CDR3 loop is CASSLGQGSGANVLTF. CDR3 bases: TGCGCCAGCAGCTTGGGACAGGGGAGTGGGGCCAACGTCCTGACTTTC.

V is TRBV7-2 and J is TRBJ1-5; no clear D gene. Germline CDR1 is SGHTA and CDR2 is FQGNSA. V lost 1 base and J 7 bases, leaving 17 bases between the germline ends. This CDR3 contains 16 residues. Here the CDR3 DNA reads TGTGCCAGCAGCTTAGGGCCAGCTATAACGGGGCAGCCCCAGCATTTT. Encoded protein: CASSLGPAITGQPQHF.

The CDR3 DNA is TGCGCCACCGCCGGAGCTAGCGGGAGAGGGGAGCTGTTTTTT. This encodes CATAGASGRGELFF. The rearrangement uses TRBV4-1 and TRBJ2-2, with 10 positions matching TRBD2. The germline gives CDR1 MGHRA, CDR2 YSYEKL. There are 14 residues in the CDR3. Trimming removed 10 bases from V and 8 bases from J; junction bases left unmatched: 10.

The genes are TRBV19 and TRBJ1-5, with TRBD1 as a possible D gene (5 bases). Looked up from germline, CDR1 is LNHDA and CDR2 is SQIVND (reference sequence). The CDR3 has 17 amino acids. Between the trimmed V and J ends, which lost 5 bases and 0 bases, there was a span of 17 bases. This CDR3 reads CASSGGYRRYSNQPQHF. In DNA form, the CDR3 reads TGTGCCAGTAGTGGGGGGTACAGGAGATATAGCAATCAGCCCCAGCATTTT.

The chain couples TRBV2 to TRBJ2-3; TRBD2 matches at 13 bases. Germline CDR1 reads SNHLY; CDR2 reads FYNNEI. Trimming removed 6 bases from V and 0 bases from J; junction bases left unmatched: 9. CDR3 size: 18 residues. Here the CDR3 reads CASRGQTSGRLSTDTQYF. The DNA of the CDR3 is TGTGCCAGCAGGGGTCAGACTAGCGGGAGGCTTAGCACAGATACGCAGTATTTT.

Only one count was recorded for this clone. The V call is TRBV14, the J call TRBJ1-3; 9 nucleotides match TRBD1. The V segment lost 4 bases and the J segment 2 bases; nucleotides outside the gene matches: 6. The CDR3 has 16 amino acids. Germline CDR1 and CDR2: SGHDN and FVKESK. CDR3 loop: CASSPRTGVPGNTIYF. The CDR3, as DNA: TGTGCCAGCAGCCCGAGGACAGGGGTGCCTGGAAACACCATATATTTT.

The chain couples TRBV9 to TRBJ1-5, with unresolved D. The germline V and J ends were trimmed by 3 bases and 7 bases, with 5 bases remaining between them. The CDR3 has 11 amino acids. Germline CDR1 is SGDLS and CDR2 is YYNGEE. The CDR3 sequence is CASSGTQPQHF. CDR3 nucleotides: TGTGCCAGCAGCGGTACACAGCCCCAGCATTTT.

The chain employs TRBV7-2 and TRBJ2-1; 14 nucleotides match TRBD2. CDR3 size: 15 residues. Losses at the gene ends were 6 bases for V and 9 bases for J; bases not matched to a gene: 7. In germline, CDR1 is SGHTA, CDR2 FQGNSA. This CDR3 is CASRTGTSGSSEQFF. CDR3 coding DNA: TGTGCCAGCAGGACCGGGACTAGCGGGAGTTCTGAGCAGTTCTTC.

This clone appeared a single time. The chain recombines TRBV2 with TRBJ2-7; TRBD1 matches 12 bases. J was trimmed by 7 bases and V by 5 bases; bases with no gene match: 6. The V gene's germline CDR1 is SNHLY and CDR2 FYNNEI. The CDR3 runs to 14 residues. The CDR3 sequence: CASSRDRGQGEQYF. For the CDR3, the DNA is TGTGCCAGCAGTCGGGACAGGGGGCAAGGGGAGCAGTACTTC.

This sequence joins TRBV1 and TRBJ2-1; the D segment call TRBD2 is taken from the table without a DNA check. TRBV1 is tagged as a pseudogene. This CDR3 is built from 9 residues. CDR3 amino acids: CTSVLEQFF. Written as DNA, the CDR3 is TGCACCAGCGTCCTTGAGCAGTTCTTC.

The CDR3 loop reads CASRRESAGGTDTQYF. Written as DNA, the CDR3 is TGTGCCAGCAGACGGGAGAGCGCGGGAGGCACAGATACGCAGTATTTT. V gene TRBV7-9 combines with J gene TRBJ2-3, with 7 bases fitting TRBD2. The V and J ends lost 6 bases and 1 base, in that order; junction bases with no gene match: 10. The CDR3 has 16 residues. CDR1 and CDR2 (germline): SEHNR, FQNEAQ (reference sequence).

Notes on this clone: Additional DNA sequences in this sample encode the identical CDR3. This chain connects TRBV9 to TRBJ1-2, with 8 bases that match TRBD1. This CDR3 contains 14 residues. Trimming took 0 bases from V and 6 from J; bases not matched to a gene: 4. Germline V gives CDR1 SGDLS, CDR2 YYNGEE. The CDR3 is CASSVGVTGDGYTF. The DNA for the CDR3 is TGTGCCAGCAGCGTAGGCGTGACAGGGGATGGCTACACCTTC.

This clone was seen more than once but under ten times. The chain couples TRBV6-1 to TRBJ1-1; possibly TRBD1 for D (5 bases). Germline V gene lookup returns CDR1 MNHNS and CDR2 SASEGT. V lost 7 bases to trimming and J lost 0 bases, with 12 bases between them. The CDR3 is 14 amino acids. The CDR3 here is CASKRDFLNTEAFF. DNA for the CDR3: TGTGCCAGCAAGAGGGACTTCCTGAACACTGAAGCTTTCTTT.

The genes are TRBV7-6 and TRBJ2-7; D possibly corresponds to TRBD2 (6 bases). Germline CDR1 reads SGHVS; CDR2 reads FNYEAQ. This CDR3 has 15 amino acids. Trimming took 4 bases from V and 0 from J, leaving 13 bases between them. For the CDR3, the DNA is TGTGCCAGCAGCTCCCAGGAGGGGAGCTCCTACGAGCAGTACTTC. Translating it yields CASSSQEGSSYEQYF.

This rearrangement joins TRBV30 to TRBJ1-4; D is undetermined. V lost 3 bases to trimming and J lost 4 bases, with 15 bases between them. This CDR3 has 15 residues. CDR1 and CDR2 (germline): GTSNPN, SVGIG (reference sequence). CDR3: CAWRERGGNNEKLFF. CDR3 in DNA: TGTGCCTGGAGGGAAAGAGGAGGGAATAATGAAAAACTGTTTTTT.

A single count supports this clone. The chain has TRBV2 and TRBJ1-2, with 8 positions matching TRBD1. CDR1 SNHLY and CDR2 FYNNEI come from the germline V gene. The V and J ends lost 7 bases and 7 bases, in that order; junction bases with no gene match: 8. The CDR3 runs 13 residues. CDR3: CASIGQGSSGYTF. The DNA for the CDR3 is TGTGCCAGCATAGGACAGGGATCATCTGGCTACACCTTC.

This clone was seen just once. CDR3 loop: CASRRRQEGGYGYTF. The CDR3 DNA reads as TGTGCCAGTAGGAGGAGGCAGGAGGGAGGCTATGGCTACACCTTC. The V and J genes are TRBV19 and TRBJ1-2; unclear D gene. Germline CDR1 reads LNHDA; CDR2 reads SQIVND (reference sequence). The CDR3 is 15 residues long. Between the trimmed V and J ends, which lost 6 bases and 4 bases, there was a span of 18 bases.

In DNA, the CDR3 is TGTGCCAGCAGCCAAGATCCCGCTAGCGTGTCCTACAATGAGCAGTTCTTC. Its protein product is CASSQDPASVSYNEQFF. V is TRBV14 and J is TRBJ2-1, with a tentative D call TRBD2 (6 bases). V was shortened by 0 bases and J by 1 base, with 13 bases between the two germline ends. This CDR3 region has 17 residues. Germline V gives CDR1 SGHDN, CDR2 FVKESK.

The gene calls are TRBV9 and TRBJ2-7, with a tentative D call TRBD1 (6 bases). The CDR3 runs to 14 residues. Germline-derived CDR1 and CDR2 are SGDLS and YYNGEE. V was pared by 3 bases and J by 6 bases, with 16 bases between. The CDR3: CASSGLGGMGEQYF. DNA of the CDR3: TGTGCCAGCAGCGGCCTAGGGGGAATGGGCGAGCAGTACTTC.